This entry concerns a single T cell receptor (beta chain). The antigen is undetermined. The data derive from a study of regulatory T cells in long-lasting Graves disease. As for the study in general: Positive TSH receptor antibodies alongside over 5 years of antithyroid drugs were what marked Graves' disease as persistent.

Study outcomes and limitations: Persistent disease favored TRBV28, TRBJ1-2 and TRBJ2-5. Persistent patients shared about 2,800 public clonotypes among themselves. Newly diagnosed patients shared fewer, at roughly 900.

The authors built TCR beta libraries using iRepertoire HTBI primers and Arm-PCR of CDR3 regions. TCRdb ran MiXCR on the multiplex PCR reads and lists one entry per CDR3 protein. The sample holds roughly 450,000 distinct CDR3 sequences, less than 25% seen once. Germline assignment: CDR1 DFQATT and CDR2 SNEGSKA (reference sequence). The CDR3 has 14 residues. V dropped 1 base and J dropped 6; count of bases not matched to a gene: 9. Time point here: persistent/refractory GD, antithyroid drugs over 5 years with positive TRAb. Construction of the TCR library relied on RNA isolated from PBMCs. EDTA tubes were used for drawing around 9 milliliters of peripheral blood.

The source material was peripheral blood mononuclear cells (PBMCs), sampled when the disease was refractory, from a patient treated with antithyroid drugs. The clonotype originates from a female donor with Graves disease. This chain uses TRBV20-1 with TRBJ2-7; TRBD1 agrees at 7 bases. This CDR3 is CSARGRDRYREQYF. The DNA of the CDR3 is TGCAGTGCTAGAGGCCGGGACAGATACCGCGAGCAGTACTTC.